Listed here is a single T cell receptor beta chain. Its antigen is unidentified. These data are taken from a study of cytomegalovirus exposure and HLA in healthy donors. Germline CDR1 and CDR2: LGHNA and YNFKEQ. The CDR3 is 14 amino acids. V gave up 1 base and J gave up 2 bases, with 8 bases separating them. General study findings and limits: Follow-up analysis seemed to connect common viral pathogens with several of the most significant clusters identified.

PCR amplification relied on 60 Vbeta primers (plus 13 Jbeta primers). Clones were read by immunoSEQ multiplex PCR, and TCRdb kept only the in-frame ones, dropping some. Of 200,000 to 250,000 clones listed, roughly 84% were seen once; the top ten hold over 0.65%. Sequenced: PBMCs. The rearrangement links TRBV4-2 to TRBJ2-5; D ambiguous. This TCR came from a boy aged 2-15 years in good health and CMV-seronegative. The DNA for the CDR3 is TGTGCCAGCAGCCAAGTATTAGAACAAGAGACCCAGTACTTC. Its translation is CASSQVLEQETQYF.